This T cell receptor (beta chain) originates from a study of control samples from healthy donors and cancer patients. From germline, CDR1 is LNHDA and CDR2 SQIVND (reference sequence). CDR3 length equals 13 residues. The V and J ends lost 4 bases and 2 bases, in that order; junction bases with no gene match: 1. Clones were read by immunoSEQ multiplex PCR, and TCRdb kept only the in-frame ones, dropping some. The table lists 65,000 to 85,000 clones, roughly nine tenths of them singletons, with over 8% in the top ten. Sequencing was performed on PBMCs. The rearrangement uses TRBV19 and TRBJ1-2; 7 bases are a match to TRBD1. The clonotype originates from a woman aged 45-65 years with colorectal cancer. The DNA of the CDR3 is TGTGCCAGTAGTACCAGGGGGAACTATGGCTACACCTTC. It yields the protein CASSTRGNYGYTF.